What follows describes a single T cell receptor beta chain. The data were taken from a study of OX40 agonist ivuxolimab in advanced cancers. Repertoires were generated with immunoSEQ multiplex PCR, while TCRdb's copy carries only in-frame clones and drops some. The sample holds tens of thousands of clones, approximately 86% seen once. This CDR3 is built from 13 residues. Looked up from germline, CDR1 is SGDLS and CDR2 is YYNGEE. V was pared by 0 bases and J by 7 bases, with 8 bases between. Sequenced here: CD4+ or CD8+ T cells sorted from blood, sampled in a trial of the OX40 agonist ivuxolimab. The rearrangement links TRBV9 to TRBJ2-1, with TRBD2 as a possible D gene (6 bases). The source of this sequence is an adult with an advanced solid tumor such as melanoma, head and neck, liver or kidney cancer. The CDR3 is CASSVDSGNEQFF. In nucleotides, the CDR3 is TGTGCCAGCAGCGTAGATAGCGGAAATGAGCAGTTCTTC.